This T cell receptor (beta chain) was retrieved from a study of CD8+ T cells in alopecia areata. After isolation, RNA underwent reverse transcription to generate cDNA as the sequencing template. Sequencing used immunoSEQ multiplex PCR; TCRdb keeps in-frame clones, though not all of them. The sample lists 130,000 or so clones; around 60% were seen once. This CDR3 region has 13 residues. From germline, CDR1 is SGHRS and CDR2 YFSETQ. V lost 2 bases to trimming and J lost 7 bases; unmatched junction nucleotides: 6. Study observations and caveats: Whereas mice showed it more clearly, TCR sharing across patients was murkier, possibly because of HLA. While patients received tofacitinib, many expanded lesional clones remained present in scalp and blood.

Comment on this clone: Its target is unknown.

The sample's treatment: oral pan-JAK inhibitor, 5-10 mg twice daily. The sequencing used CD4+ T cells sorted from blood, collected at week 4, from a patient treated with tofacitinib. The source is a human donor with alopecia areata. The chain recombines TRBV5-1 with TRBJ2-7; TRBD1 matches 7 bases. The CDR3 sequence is CASSFATGLEQYF. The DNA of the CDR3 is TGCGCCAGCAGCTTCGCGACAGGGTTAGAGCAGTACTTC.